This TCR beta chain was documented in a study of OX40 agonist ivuxolimab in advanced cancers. Repertoires were generated with immunoSEQ multiplex PCR, while TCRdb's copy carries only in-frame clones and drops some. This table holds over 60,000 clones, approximately 78% found once. Trimming took 4 bases from V and 2 from J, leaving 15 bases between them. The V gene's germline CDR1 is SGHRS and CDR2 YFSETQ. CDR3 length: 15 amino acids. This clonotype originated in an adult with an advanced solid tumor such as melanoma, head and neck, liver or kidney cancer. The genes are TRBV5-1 and TRBJ1-2, with D tentatively TRBD1 (6 bases). The material sequenced was CD4+ or CD8+ T cells sorted from blood, taken in a trial of the OX40 agonist ivuxolimab. The CDR3 bases are TGCGCCAGCAGCGTGAGCAGGGGCGAGAACTATGGCTACACCTTC. It translates to CASSVSRGENYGYTF.